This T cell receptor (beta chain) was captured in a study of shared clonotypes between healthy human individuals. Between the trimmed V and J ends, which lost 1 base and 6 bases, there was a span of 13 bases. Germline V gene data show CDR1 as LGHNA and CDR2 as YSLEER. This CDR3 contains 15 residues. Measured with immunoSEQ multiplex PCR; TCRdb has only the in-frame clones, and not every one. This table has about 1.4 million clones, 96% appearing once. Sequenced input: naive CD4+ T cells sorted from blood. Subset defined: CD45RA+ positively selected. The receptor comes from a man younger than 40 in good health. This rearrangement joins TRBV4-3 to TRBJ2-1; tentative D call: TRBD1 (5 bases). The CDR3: CASSQAGSRANEQFF. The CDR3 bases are TGCGCCAGCAGCCAAGCAGGGTCCCGGGCCAATGAGCAGTTCTTC.